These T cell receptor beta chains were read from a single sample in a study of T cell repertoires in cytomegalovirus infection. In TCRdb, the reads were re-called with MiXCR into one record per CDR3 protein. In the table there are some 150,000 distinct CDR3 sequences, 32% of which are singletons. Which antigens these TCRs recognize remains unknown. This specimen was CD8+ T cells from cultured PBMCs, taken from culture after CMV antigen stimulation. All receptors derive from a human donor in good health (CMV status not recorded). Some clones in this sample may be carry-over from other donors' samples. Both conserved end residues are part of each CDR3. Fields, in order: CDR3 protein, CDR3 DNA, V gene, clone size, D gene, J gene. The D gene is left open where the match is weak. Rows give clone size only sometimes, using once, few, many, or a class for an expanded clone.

CDR3: CASSPGSGEQYF
DNA: TGTGCCAGCAGCCCCGGATCGGGCGAGCAGTACTTC
V: TRBV7-9
size: many
D: .
J: TRBJ2-7

CDR3: CASSGGHGYTF
DNA: TGTGCCAGCAGTGGGGGCCATGGCTACACCTTC
V: TRBV12-3/TRBV12-4
size: .
D: .
J: TRBJ1-2

CDR3: CASSSWVETQYF
DNA: TGTGCCAGCAGCTCATGGGTAGAGACCCAGTACTTC
V: TRBV7-2
size: many
D: .
J: TRBJ2-5

CDR3: CASSSGLVNYEQYF
DNA: TGTGCCAGCAGCTCCGGACTAGTGAACTACGAGCAGTACTTC
V: TRBV7-6
size: many
D: TRBD2
J: TRBJ2-7

CDR3: CASSSQQGLGTGELFF
DNA: TGTGCCAGCAGCTCTCAACAGGGGCTGGGGACCGGGGAGCTGTTTTTT
V: TRBV7-6
size: few
D: TRBD1
J: TRBJ2-2

CDR3: CASSLAGPTEKLFF
DNA: TGTGCCAGCAGCTTGGCAGGCCCTACTGAAAAACTGTTTTTT
V: TRBV7-9
size: few
D: .
J: TRBJ1-4

CDR3: CASSLAMGASYNEQFF
DNA: TGTGCCAGCAGCTTAGCGATGGGGGCGTCCTACAATGAGCAGTTCTTC
V: TRBV7-6
size: .
D: .
J: TRBJ2-1

CDR3: CASSNLGETQYF
DNA: TGCGCCAGCAGTAACCTGGGAGAGACCCAGTACTTC
V: TRBV4-1
size: .
D: .
J: TRBJ2-5

CDR3: CASSHYAGTGELFF
DNA: TGTGCCAGCAGCCACTATGCGGGCACCGGGGAGCTGTTTTTT
V: TRBV7-9
size: .
D: .
J: TRBJ2-2

CDR3: CASSYLGGAEAFF
DNA: TGTGCCAGCAGTTACCTAGGCGGGGCTGAAGCTTTCTTT
V: TRBV7-9
size: .
D: .
J: TRBJ1-1

CDR3: CASSLVRGDQETQHF
DNA: TGTGCCAGCAGCTTAGTGCGGGGGGACCAAGAGACCCAGCACTTT
V: TRBV7-2
size: .
D: TRBD2
J: TRBJ2-5

CDR3: CAIRSPYKNTEAFF
DNA: TGTGCCATCAGGAGCCCGTATAAGAACACTGAAGCTTTCTTT
V: TRBV10-3
size: .
D: .
J: TRBJ1-1

CDR3: CASSHALVGYEQYF
DNA: TGTGCCAGCAGCCATGCACTAGTTGGGTACGAGCAGTACTTC
V: TRBV7-9
size: many
D: .
J: TRBJ2-7

CDR3: CASSPPEGSSYNEQFF
DNA: TGTGCCAGCAGCCCCCCGGAGGGAAGCTCCTACAATGAGCAGTTCTTC
V: TRBV7-4
size: few
D: .
J: TRBJ2-1

CDR3: CASSPDRGRRGSSYNEQFF
DNA: TGTGCTAGCAGCCCCGACAGGGGGCGGCGGGGGTCTTCCTACAATGAGCAGTTCTTC
V: TRBV12-3/TRBV12-4
size: few
D: TRBD1
J: TRBJ2-1

CDR3: CASSLQAGGTDTQYF
DNA: TGTGCCAGCAGTTTACAAGCGGGGGGGACAGATACGCAGTATTTT
V: TRBV12-3/TRBV12-4
size: many
D: TRBD2
J: TRBJ2-3

CDR3: CASHAGQGACNTEAFF
DNA: TGTGCCAGCCACGCGGGACAGGGCGCTTGTAACACTGAAGCTTTCTTT
V: TRBV2
size: .
D: TRBD1
J: TRBJ1-1

CDR3: CATSRSWGRGTGFYNEQFF
DNA: TGTGCCACCAGCAGATCCTGGGGAAGGGGGACAGGGTTTTACAATGAGCAGTTCTTC
V: TRBV15
size: few
D: TRBD1
J: TRBJ2-1

CDR3: CASSEFRPAEGYTF
DNA: TGTGCCAGCAGTGAATTTAGGCCGGCTGAGGGCTACACCTTC
V: TRBV2
size: .
D: .
J: TRBJ1-2

CDR3: CASSLDRAIDEQFF
DNA: TGTGCCAGCAGCTTGGACAGGGCCATCGATGAGCAGTTCTTC
V: TRBV5-6
size: .
D: .
J: TRBJ2-1

CDR3: CASTGQENTGELFF
DNA: TGTGCCAGCACCGGACAGGAAAACACCGGGGAGCTGTTTTTT
V: TRBV28
size: .
D: TRBD1
J: TRBJ2-2

CDR3: CASGDQETQYF
DNA: TGTGCCAGCGGGGACCAAGAGACCCAGTACTTC
V: TRBV2
size: many
D: .
J: TRBJ2-5

CDR3: CASSAYAGTEAFF
DNA: TGTGCCAGCAGCGCTTACGCGGGGACTGAAGCTTTCTTT
V: TRBV7-6
size: .
D: .
J: TRBJ1-1

CDR3: CASSPPPHRGREQYF
DNA: TGTGCCAGCAGTCCGCCTCCCCACAGGGGGCGTGAGCAGTACTTC
V: TRBV12-3/TRBV12-4
size: many
D: TRBD1
J: TRBJ2-7

CDR3: CASSYGMNQPQHF
DNA: TGTGCCAGCAGTTATGGGATGAATCAGCCCCAGCATTTT
V: TRBV27
size: .
D: .
J: TRBJ1-5

CDR3: CASSPVENQPQHF
DNA: TGTGCCAGCAGTCCGGTCGAAAATCAGCCCCAGCATTTT
V: TRBV27
size: few
D: .
J: TRBJ1-5

CDR3: CASSLWTGVNTEAFF
DNA: TGCGCCAGCAGCCTATGGACAGGGGTGAACACTGAAGCTTTCTTT
V: TRBV5-1
size: .
D: TRBD1
J: TRBJ1-1

CDR3: CASRGKRGPRFYEQYF
DNA: TGTGCCAGCAGGGGTAAGCGGGGGCCCCGCTTCTACGAGCAGTACTTC
V: TRBV7-2
size: .
D: TRBD2
J: TRBJ2-7

CDR3: CASSLEGGFNTGELFF
DNA: TGTGCCAGCAGCTTAGAGGGAGGGTTCAACACCGGGGAGCTGTTTTTT
V: TRBV7-8
size: .
D: TRBD2
J: TRBJ2-2

CDR3: CASSSYIGENTGELFF
DNA: TGTGCCAGCAGCTCCTATATCGGGGAGAACACCGGGGAGCTGTTTTTT
V: TRBV7-6
size: many
D: .
J: TRBJ2-2

CDR3: CASSLRGFGDGTDTQYF
DNA: TGTGCCAGCAGCTTACGCGGGTTTGGGGACGGCACAGATACGCAGTATTTT
V: TRBV7-3
size: few
D: .
J: TRBJ2-3

CDR3: CASSPVWTSGNTQYF
DNA: TGTGCCAGTAGCCCCGTGTGGACTAGTGGTAATACGCAGTATTTT
V: TRBV19
size: .
D: TRBD2
J: TRBJ2-3

CDR3: CASSQEGGAVNQPQHF
DNA: TGTGCCAGCAGCCAAGAAGGGGGGGCTGTTAATCAGCCCCAGCATTTT
V: TRBV4-1
size: .
D: .
J: TRBJ1-5

CDR3: CASSSGQYNEQFF
DNA: TGTGCCAGCAGCTCCGGACAGTACAATGAGCAGTTCTTC
V: TRBV7-9
size: few
D: .
J: TRBJ2-1

CDR3: CASSLVIDAGPRTYNEQFF
DNA: TGTGCCAGCAGCTTAGTCATAGACGCCGGGCCCAGAACCTACAATGAGCAGTTCTTC
V: TRBV7-9
size: many
D: .
J: TRBJ2-1

CDR3: CASSLTVDRGNEQFF
DNA: TGTGCCAGCAGCTTAACGGTCGACAGGGGCAATGAGCAGTTCTTC
V: TRBV7-3
size: .
D: TRBD1
J: TRBJ2-1

CDR3: CASSWAETYEQYF
DNA: TGTGCCAGCAGCTGGGCGGAAACCTACGAGCAGTACTTC
V: TRBV7-9
size: .
D: .
J: TRBJ2-7

CDR3: CASSQDADITMGGSLNTF
DNA: TGCGCCAGCAGCCAAGACGCTGATATAACTATGGGGGGTTCCTTAAACACCTTC
V: TRBV4-1
size: .
D: .
J: TRBJ1-2

CDR3: CGTGLSGELFF
DNA: TGTGGTACAGGGTTGTCCGGGGAGCTGTTTTTT
V: TRBV6-1
size: many
D: .
J: TRBJ2-2

CDR3: CASSSGAVEAFF
DNA: TGTGCCAGCAGTAGTGGTGCGGTTGAAGCTTTCTTT
V: TRBV6-5
size: .
D: .
J: TRBJ1-1

CDR3: CASSFRQNFNTEAFF
DNA: TGTGCCAGCAGTTTTAGACAGAACTTTAACACTGAAGCTTTCTTT
V: TRBV27
size: few
D: .
J: TRBJ1-1

CDR3: CASHHSGDTEAFF
DNA: TGTGCCAGCCACCACTCGGGCGACACTGAAGCTTTCTTT
V: TRBV19
size: .
D: .
J: TRBJ1-1

CDR3: CATGTTSADTQYF
DNA: TGTGCCACCGGGACCACTTCGGCAGATACGCAGTATTTT
V: TRBV7-8
size: many
D: .
J: TRBJ2-3

CDR3: CASSIGTGAGELFF
DNA: TGTGCCAGTAGTATCGGGACAGGTGCCGGGGAGCTGTTTTTT
V: TRBV19
size: .
D: TRBD1
J: TRBJ2-2